Below are 28 T cell receptor beta chains sequenced from a single sample in a study of shared clonotypes between healthy human individuals. Here immunoSEQ multiplex PCR was the method, and the copy in TCRdb shows in-frame clones only, minus some. The sample lists 1,500,000 or so clones, about 98.5% seen once, with roughly 0.36% in the top ten. The sample consisted of naive CD4+ T cells sorted from blood. Sample subset: CD45RA+ positively selected. These receptors were taken from a man aged 25-45 years in good health.

J is TRBJ2-3 and V is TRBV14; D is ambiguous. Trimming removed 3 bases at V and 4 bases at J, with 11 bases between. This CDR3 is 14 amino acids long. CDR1 is SGHDN, CDR2 FVKESK, per germline. CDR3 in amino acids: CASSHRAIPDTQYF. The CDR3 DNA is TGTGCCAGCAGCCACCGGGCGATTCCAGATACGCAGTATTTT.

This clone appeared once. CDR3: CASSEGAGKQFF. CDR3 in DNA: TGTGCCAGCAGTGAGGGAGCGGGGAAGCAGTTCTTC. V and J are TRBV2 and TRBJ2-1, with 7 bases matching TRBD2. Germline values: CDR1 SNHLY, CDR2 FYNNEI. The junction had 4 bases not matched to a gene; V was cut back by 3 bases and J by 11 bases. This CDR3 contains 12 residues.

The chain links TRBV5-4 to TRBJ2-5; 12 bases are a match to TRBD2. With 4 bases clipped from V and 1 base from J, the junction kept 5 bases outside the gene matches. The CDR3 loop spans 16 amino acids. The germline V gene has CDR1 SGHNT and CDR2 YYREEE (reference sequence). Here the CDR3 DNA reads TGTGCCAGCAGCGCCGGACTAGCGGGACGCCAAGAGACCCAGTACTTC. It encodes CASSAGLAGRQETQYF.

This chain joins TRBV5-1 and TRBJ2-5, with a weak D call TRBD1 (6 bases). The CDR3 totals 16 residues. From germline, CDR1 is SGHRS and CDR2 YFSETQ. V lost 6 bases to trimming and J lost 5 bases, with 23 bases between them. The CDR3 nucleotides are TGCGCCAGCATACCCCTAGGGGGAAGGCATCCGGAGACCCAGTACTTC. Protein product: CASIPLGGRHPETQYF.

J is TRBJ2-5 and V is TRBV25-1, with TRBD2 matching 7 bases. J lost 5 bases, V lost 3 bases, and 6 bases had no gene match. The CDR3 length is 14 residues. From germline, CDR1 is MGHDK and CDR2 SYGVNS. CDR3 DNA sequence: TGTGCCAGCAGTGATCAGGCGGGAGCGGAGACCCAGTACTTC. This encodes CASSDQAGAETQYF.

V gene TRBV11-2 combines with J gene TRBJ2-7; 9 nucleotides line up with TRBD1. The CDR3 consists of 14 residues. CDR1 is SGHAT, CDR2 FQNNGV, per germline. The V segment lost 4 bases and the J segment 3 bases; nucleotides outside the gene matches: 4. The CDR3 loop is CASSSDRGSYEQYF. The CDR3 nucleotides are TGTGCCAGCAGCTCGGACAGGGGAAGCTACGAGCAGTACTTC.

V usage is TRBV21-1 and J usage is TRBJ1-5; TRBD1, the D gene given by the table, was not confirmed from the DNA. TRBV21-1 is annotated as a pseudogene. This CDR3 has 19 residues. CDR3 nucleotides: TGTGCCAGCAGCAAAAGGGGGACCACAGGGTTTTATAGCAATCAGCCCCAGCATTTT. The encoded protein is CASSKRGTTGFYSNQPQHF.

The chain combines TRBV6-5 with TRBJ2-7; the D is unclear. V lost 2 bases, J lost 5 bases, and 10 bases lay in between. This CDR3 comprises 13 residues. Germline V CDR1 and CDR2: MNHEY, SVGAGI. CDR3 nucleotide sequence: TGTGCCAGCAGTTACGGCTGGTCTGACGAGCAGTACTTC. This encodes CASSYGWSDEQYF.

The table lists this clone with a count of one. The chain uses TRBV11-2 and TRBJ2-7, with 10 nucleotides matching TRBD1. The CDR3 length is 16 residues. Germline CDR1 is SGHAT and CDR2 is FQNNGV. V lost 3 bases and J lost 3; bases outside the gene matches: 8. The CDR3 DNA follows: TGTGCCAGCAGCTTCCTTACCGGGACAGGGGTCTACGAGCAGTACTTC. Residues: CASSFLTGTGVYEQYF.

CDR3 protein: CASSEHEGRVVEQYF. The CDR3 bases are TGTGCCAGCAGCGAACACGAGGGACGTGTGGTCGAGCAGTACTTC. The V call is TRBV7-9, the J call TRBJ2-7; D tentatively fits TRBD1 or TRBD2 (5 bases each). CDR1 and CDR2 from the germline V gene are SEHNR and FQNEAQ (reference sequence). This CDR3 contains 15 residues. The germline V and J ends were trimmed by 5 bases and 6 bases, with 20 bases remaining between them.

The rearrangement links TRBV19 to TRBJ1-5; D is uncertain. The CDR3 totals 13 residues. Deletions cut 4 bases from V and 5 bases from J, with 9 bases between. Germline V CDR1 and CDR2: LNHDA, SQIVND (reference sequence). The chain's CDR3 is CASSNRLDQPQHF. For the CDR3, the DNA is TGTGCCAGTAGTAATAGGTTGGATCAGCCCCAGCATTTT.

The J gene is TRBJ2-1, the V gene TRBV9; D remains unclear. The CDR3 runs 13 residues. Germline values: CDR1 SGDLS, CDR2 YYNGEE. The V and J ends lost 1 base and 5 bases respectively, with 7 bases between them. The CDR3, as DNA: TGTGCCAGCAGCGTAAGGGCCAACAATGAGCAGTTCTTC. This encodes CASSVRANNEQFF.

The chain carries TRBV7-8 and TRBJ2-5; D unresolved. CDR1 and CDR2 from the germline V gene are SGHVS and FQNEAQ. CDR3 length: 13 residues. With 7 bases removed from V and 1 base from J, the gap between germline ends came to 10 bases. CDR3 region: CASNPTLQETQYF. In DNA, the CDR3 is TGTGCCAGCAACCCCACCCTCCAAGAGACCCAGTACTTC.

This clone was seen only once. This CDR3 is also generated by other DNA sequences in the sample. This chain joins TRBV15 and TRBJ2-5; D is undetermined. CDR1 and CDR2 (germline): LNHNV, YYDKDF (reference sequence). The CDR3 totals 11 residues. The ends were cut back, 3 bases at V and 5 bases at J, with 4 bases in the middle. The CDR3 DNA reads TGTGCCACCAGCAGGGCGGAGACCCAGTACTTC. This sequence encodes CATSRAETQYF.

V gene TRBV5-1 combines with J gene TRBJ1-4, with 8 bases fitting TRBD1. The CDR3 totals 17 residues. Looked up from germline, CDR1 is SGHRS and CDR2 is YFSETQ. Losses at the gene ends were 5 bases for V and 3 bases for J; bases not matched to a gene: 12. The CDR3 sequence is CASRAGTGPSANEKLFF. DNA of the CDR3: TGCGCCAGCAGGGCCGGGACAGGACCCTCGGCTAATGAAAAACTGTTTTTT.

V gene TRBV2 combines with J gene TRBJ1-4; D not certain. Per the germline V gene, CDR1 is SNHLY and CDR2 is FYNNEI. This CDR3 is 11 amino acids long. V was shortened by 3 bases and J by 12 bases, with 8 bases between the two germline ends. CDR3 amino acids: CASSESDQLFF. The CDR3 DNA is TGTGCCAGCAGTGAGAGCGACCAACTGTTTTTT.

V gene TRBV5-1 combines with J gene TRBJ2-3; the match to TRBD1 covers 7 bases. CDR3 size: 17 residues. Trimming removed 0 bases from V and 2 bases from J; junction bases left unmatched: 9. From germline, CDR1 is SGHRS and CDR2 YFSETQ. The CDR3 bases are TGCGCCAGCAGCTTGGCCCCGGGACAGCAGTACACAGATACGCAGTATTTT. Its protein product is CASSLAPGQQYTDTQYF.

The V gene is TRBV13, the J gene TRBJ2-3, with TRBD1 as a possible D gene (6 bases). The CDR3 extends over 15 amino acids. Germline loops: CDR1 PRHDT, CDR2 FYEKMQ (reference sequence). The V and J ends lost 4 bases and 0 bases respectively, with 11 bases between them. The CDR3 region is CASSSRRGSTDTQYF. CDR3 coding DNA: TGTGCCAGCAGCTCCCGTAGGGGGAGCACAGATACGCAGTATTTT.

The chain carries TRBV4-2 and TRBJ2-5; 11 bases match TRBD2. Losses at the gene ends were 4 bases for V and 1 base for J; bases not matched to a gene: 2. CDR1 LGHNA and CDR2 YNFKEQ come from the germline V gene. The CDR3 is made up of 15 amino acids. The DNA for the CDR3 is TGTGCCAGCAGCCCCGGGACTAGCGGCCAAGAGACCCAGTACTTC. It codes for CASSPGTSGQETQYF.

The rearrangement links TRBV7-9 to TRBJ1-3, with no clear D. The CDR3 spans 12 residues. V was trimmed by 5 bases and J by 3 bases, leaving 5 bases between them. Germline CDR1 is SEHNR and CDR2 is FQNEAQ (reference sequence). The CDR3 coding sequence is TGTGCCAGCAGCAGAAATGGAAACACCATATATTTT. Its translation: CASSRNGNTIYF.

V gene TRBV5-1 combines with J gene TRBJ2-2; 14 nucleotides align to TRBD2. The V segment lost 7 bases and the J segment 5 bases; nucleotides outside the gene matches: 10. Germline V gene lookup returns CDR1 SGHRS and CDR2 YFSETQ. This CDR3 has 17 amino acids. The CDR3 DNA follows: TGCGCCAGCCGCTCAGGACTAGCGGGAGGATCAACCGGGGAGCTGTTTTTT. It specifies CASRSGLAGGSTGELFF.

J is TRBJ2-7 and V is TRBV5-4; 9 bases map to TRBD2. The germline V gene encodes CDR1 SGHNT and CDR2 YYREEE (reference sequence). This CDR3 contains 15 residues. Trimming at V came to 5 bases and at J to 2 bases, leaving 8 bases not matched to a gene. CDR3 in amino acids: CASRTGTSKTYEQYF. The CDR3 DNA reads as TGTGCCAGCAGAACCGGGACTAGCAAAACCTACGAGCAGTACTTC.

As to this clone: The junction does not match germline at one end; this may be a read error. The chain recombines TRBV7-7 with TRBJ2-3; tentative D call: TRBD1 (6 bases). The V gene's germline CDR1 is SSHAT and CDR2 FNYEAQ (reference sequence). The CDR3 contains 14 residues. CDR3 sequence (DNA): TGTGCTAGCAGCTTCGCAGGGGGCACAGATACGCAGTATTTT. Translation gives CASSFAGGTDTQYF.

The chain recombines TRBV7-2 with TRBJ2-1, with 8 bases matching TRBD1. V shed 2 bases and J 15 bases; nucleotides not matched to a gene: 6. Germline lookup yields CDR1 SGHTA and CDR2 FQGNSA. The CDR3 has 12 residues. DNA for the CDR3: TGTGCCAGCAGCTTAACCAGGGGGCCTCCGTTCTTC. Protein product: CASSLTRGPPFF.

The rearrangement links TRBV30 to TRBJ1-5; a weak D match, TRBD1 (5 bases). Germline assignment: CDR1 GTSNPN and CDR2 SVGIG (reference sequence). V dropped 4 bases and J dropped 3 bases, with 16 bases sitting between them. CDR3 length: 15 residues. In DNA, the CDR3 is TGTGCCTGGAACCCGCCAGGGCATCCCAATCAGCCCCAGCATTTT. It codes for CAWNPPGHPNQPQHF. The full variable domain, its missing parts supplied by reference TRBV30 and TRBJ1-5, is SQTIHQWPATLVQPVGSPLSLECTVEGTSNPNLYWYRQAAGRGLQLLFYSVGIGQISSEVPQNLSASRPQDRQFILSSKKLLLSDSGFYLCAWNPPGHPNQPQHFGDGTRLSIL.

The CDR3 DNA sequence: TGCGCCAGCAGCCAAGGACTAGCGGGACTAACCGGGGAGCTGTTTTTT. It is translated as CASSQGLAGLTGELFF. V and J are TRBV4-1 and TRBJ2-2; 11 nucleotides line up with TRBD2. This CDR3 spans 16 amino acids. CDR1 is MGHRA, CDR2 YSYEKL, per germline. V dropped 1 base and J dropped 5; count of bases not matched to a gene: 3.

This sequence joins TRBV6-6 and TRBJ1-5; D call uncertain. Germline assignment: CDR1 MNHNY and CDR2 SVGAGI (reference sequence). The CDR3 loop spans 13 amino acids. V was pared by 5 bases and J by 1 base, with 6 bases between. The CDR3 reads CASSRPSNQPQHF. The DNA of the CDR3 is TGTGCCAGCAGTCGTCCCAGCAATCAGCCCCAGCATTTT.

This rearrangement joins TRBV7-8 to TRBJ2-6, with a tentative D call TRBD1 (6 bases). CDR1 SGHVS and CDR2 FQNEAQ come from the germline V gene. The CDR3 totals 18 residues. V lost 4 bases and J 0 bases, leaving 16 bases between the germline ends. In DNA form, the CDR3 reads TGTGCCAGCAGCTCATCTACCCAGACAGGCTCTGGGGCCAACGTCCTGACTTTC. This codes for CASSSSTQTGSGANVLTF.